The source of this TCR beta chain is a study of blood T cells in healthy people across ages. The table lists this clonotype with a few counts. PCR was performed a second time for about 7 to 12 cycles using a sample-barcoded 5' primer and a J-beta primer mix. TCRdb re-called the 5' RACE reads through MiXCR, storing one row per CDR3 protein. The sample lists some 1.5 million distinct CDR3 sequences, about 30% occurring once. The sequence came from a woman aged 25 to 39 in good health. The sample taken for sequencing was blood.

The CDR3 DNA reads TGTGCCAGCAGGGACCAGGCGGGACAGGGGTATGGCTACACCTTC. Encoded protein: CASRDQAGQGYGYTF. The chain couples TRBV28 to TRBJ1-2; 10 bases agree with TRBD1. The CDR3 is 15 amino acids. V trimming: 6 bases; J trimming: 5 bases; junction bases outside the gene matches: 9. The germline V gene encodes CDR1 MDHEN and CDR2 SYDVKM.